This T cell receptor beta chain was documented in a study of CD8 T cells in ankylosing spondylitis. Study-wide results and caveats: Apparently characteristic of ankylosing spondylitis blood was a TCR beta motif (eight highly homologous variants). The disease-linked clones had a CD8+ phenotype and low blood frequencies.

Trimming cost V 1 base and J 4 bases; bases outside gene matches: 5. The CDR3 consists of 15 residues. Germline V gene lookup returns CDR1 LGHNA and CDR2 YNFKEQ. By quantitative 5'-RACE with molecular barcodes, the TCR beta libraries were made. MiXCR, applied by TCRdb to the 5' RACE reads, yields one record per CDR3 protein. The repertoire consists of 470,000 or so distinct CDR3 sequences, with roughly 26% occurring once and the leading ten covering roughly 0.8%. This clonotype was picked up a small number of times. Antigen specificity is unknown. This clonotype was obtained from a male donor with ankylosing spondylitis. Material for sequencing was blood, either unsorted or a sorted T cell fraction (not recorded which). The V call is TRBV4-2, the J call TRBJ2-7; 9 nucleotides line up with TRBD2. The CDR3: CASSQATSGSYEQYF. For the CDR3, the DNA is TGTGCCAGCAGCCAAGCGACTAGCGGCTCATACGAGCAGTACTTC.